This TCR beta chain was found in a study of blood T cell repertoires in COVID-19. Data came from immunoSEQ multiplex PCR; TCRdb stores just in-frame clones and leaves some out. The table lists some 180,000 clones, around 81% of them singletons, with around 10% in the top ten. This clonotype was obtained from a woman of 80 years or more with COVID-19, enrolled during active disease. The sequencing sample was made of peripheral blood.

CDR3 nucleotides: TGTGCCAGCAGTTTACGCAGCGGGGCCACAGATACGCAGTATTTT. Translation gives CASSLRSGATDTQYF. The chain carries TRBV28 and TRBJ2-3; 7 nucleotides agree with TRBD2. From germline, CDR1 is MDHEN and CDR2 SYDVKM. V dropped 2 bases and J dropped 2; count of bases not matched to a gene: 4. This CDR3 contains 15 residues.